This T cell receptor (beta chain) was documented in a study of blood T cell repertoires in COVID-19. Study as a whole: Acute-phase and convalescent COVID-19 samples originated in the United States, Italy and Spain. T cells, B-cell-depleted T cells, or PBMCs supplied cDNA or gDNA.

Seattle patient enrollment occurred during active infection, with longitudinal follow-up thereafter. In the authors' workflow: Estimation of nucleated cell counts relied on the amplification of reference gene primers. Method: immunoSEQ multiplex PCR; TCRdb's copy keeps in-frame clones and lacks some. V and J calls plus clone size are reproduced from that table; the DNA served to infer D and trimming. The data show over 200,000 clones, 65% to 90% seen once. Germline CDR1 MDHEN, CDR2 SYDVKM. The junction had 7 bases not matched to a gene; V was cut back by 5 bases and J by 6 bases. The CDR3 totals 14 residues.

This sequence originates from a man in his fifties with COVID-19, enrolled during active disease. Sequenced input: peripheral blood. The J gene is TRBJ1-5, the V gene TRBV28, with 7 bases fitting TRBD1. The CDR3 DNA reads TGTGCCAGCAGTGCTACGACAGGGAGTCAGCCCCAGCATTTT. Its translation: CASSATTGSQPQHF.